A selection of T cell receptor beta chains follows, all from one sample in a study of molecular identifiers for immune sequencing clone quantification. TCRdb reanalysed the PCR reads using MiXCR and keeps one entry per CDR3 protein. The data show approximately 320,000 distinct CDR3 sequences, 24% seen once. Sample: naive CD8+ T cells from blood, with Jurkat cell RNA spiked in. The receptors stem from a human donor in good health. Some libraries in this study had Jurkat cell RNA spiked in. CDR3s include the opening cysteine and the closing phenylalanine or tryptophan. The order of the fields is V gene, J gene, clone size, D gene, CDR3 DNA, CDR3 protein. The D gene is left open where the match is weak. Only some rows state a clone size, as once, few, many or a class for expanded clones.

v_call: TRBV13; j_call: TRBJ2-7; clone_size: few; d_call: NA; cdr3_nt: TGTGCCAGCAGCGTAGGGCCCTTCGAGCAGTACTTC; cdr3_aa: CASSVGPFEQYF
v_call: TRBV7-9; j_call: TRBJ2-1; clone_size: many; d_call: NA; cdr3_nt: TGTGCCAGCAGCTTAGTGGTTAGCGGAAGCAATGAGCAGTTCTTC; cdr3_aa: CASSLVVSGSNEQFF
v_call: TRBV6-5; j_call: TRBJ2-7; clone_size: many; d_call: TRBD2; cdr3_nt: TGTGCCAGCAGTAAAGGACTAGCGGGAGTCGAGCAGTACTTC; cdr3_aa: CASSKGLAGVEQYF
v_call: TRBV7-9; j_call: TRBJ1-1; clone_size: many; d_call: NA; cdr3_nt: TGTGCCAGCACAGGGGAGAACACTGAAGCTTTCTTT; cdr3_aa: CASTGENTEAFF
v_call: TRBV9; j_call: TRBJ1-2; clone_size: few; d_call: NA; cdr3_nt: TGTGCCAGCAGCCCCCCTGGGGTTAATGGCTACACCTTC; cdr3_aa: CASSPPGVNGYTF
v_call: TRBV4-3; j_call: TRBJ2-1; clone_size: few; d_call: NA; cdr3_nt: TGCGCCAGCAGCCAAGATGCGCCGGGGGCCCGGTTCTTC; cdr3_aa: CASSQDAPGARFF
v_call: TRBV27; j_call: TRBJ2-1; clone_size: NA; d_call: TRBD1; cdr3_nt: TGTGCCAGCAGTATCCACAGGGGTCAGGGTGAGCAGTTCTTC; cdr3_aa: CASSIHRGQGEQFF
v_call: TRBV20-1; j_call: TRBJ2-7; clone_size: few; d_call: NA; cdr3_nt: TGCAGTGGGTCTTCCGGGAGTTACGAGCAGTACTTC; cdr3_aa: CSGSSGSYEQYF
v_call: TRBV7-2; j_call: TRBJ2-1; clone_size: many; d_call: NA; cdr3_nt: TGTGCCAGCAGCTTAGGACTACTCGCGGCCCCCCATGAGCAGTTCTTC; cdr3_aa: CASSLGLLAAPHEQFF
v_call: TRBV12-3/TRBV12-4; j_call: TRBJ1-1; clone_size: NA; d_call: NA; cdr3_nt: TGTGCCAGCACCCAGTGGGAAAACACTGAAGCTTTCTTT; cdr3_aa: CASTQWENTEAFF
v_call: TRBV25-1; j_call: TRBJ2-7; clone_size: NA; d_call: TRBD1; cdr3_nt: TGTGCCAGCAGTGTATGGAGGGACAGGGGGACCTACGAGCAGTACTTC; cdr3_aa: CASSVWRDRGTYEQYF
v_call: TRBV5-1; j_call: TRBJ2-3; clone_size: few; d_call: NA; cdr3_nt: TGCGCCAGCAGCACGGACGGAGCTAGCACAGATACGCAGTATTTT; cdr3_aa: CASSTDGASTDTQYF
v_call: TRBV20-1; j_call: TRBJ2-3; clone_size: many; d_call: NA; cdr3_nt: TGCAGTGCTAGGACACGTGACAGCACAGATACGCAGTATTTT; cdr3_aa: CSARTRDSTDTQYF
v_call: TRBV18; j_call: TRBJ2-1; clone_size: few; d_call: TRBD1; cdr3_nt: TGTGCCAGCTCACCGGACGGGACAGGGTCGTACAATGAGCAGTTCTTC; cdr3_aa: CASSPDGTGSYNEQFF
v_call: TRBV20-1; j_call: TRBJ2-3; clone_size: few; d_call: TRBD2; cdr3_nt: TGCAGTGCTAGAGATCGCCTAGCGGGAGTAACAGATACGCAGTATTTT; cdr3_aa: CSARDRLAGVTDTQYF
v_call: TRBV12-3/TRBV12-4; j_call: TRBJ2-5; clone_size: NA; d_call: NA; cdr3_nt: TGTGCCAGCACCAGGGTGTGGCCGAGAGGGACCCAGTACTTC; cdr3_aa: CASTRVWPRGTQYF
v_call: TRBV7-2; j_call: TRBJ2-3; clone_size: NA; d_call: NA; cdr3_nt: TGTGTCAGCAGCCCTCCTCTGGATACGCAGTATTTT; cdr3_aa: CVSSPPLDTQYF
v_call: TRBV7-2; j_call: TRBJ2-7; clone_size: many; d_call: TRBD2; cdr3_nt: TGTGCCAGCAGCTTAGGAGCGGGGGAAAGGAACGAGCAGTACTTC; cdr3_aa: CASSLGAGERNEQYF
v_call: TRBV27; j_call: TRBJ1-1; clone_size: few; d_call: NA; cdr3_nt: TGTGCCAGCAGTTTTCCCGGCGGGGAAGCTTTCTTT; cdr3_aa: CASSFPGGEAFF
v_call: TRBV7-2; j_call: TRBJ2-7; clone_size: few; d_call: NA; cdr3_nt: TGTGCCAGCAGCTTCGGGGTCGGGGACTACGAGCAGTACTTC; cdr3_aa: CASSFGVGDYEQYF
v_call: TRBV7-9; j_call: TRBJ1-4; clone_size: few; d_call: NA; cdr3_nt: TGTGCCAGCAGCCCCGGAGGGTTCGCAACTAATGAAAAACTGTTTTTT; cdr3_aa: CASSPGGFATNEKLFF
v_call: TRBV19; j_call: TRBJ2-7; clone_size: few; d_call: NA; cdr3_nt: TGTGCCAGTAGCAAAGGGACAAGCTACGAGCAGTACTTC; cdr3_aa: CASSKGTSYEQYF
v_call: TRBV9; j_call: TRBJ2-2; clone_size: few; d_call: NA; cdr3_nt: TGTGCCAGCAGCCCCGACCTTGTATCGAACACCGGGGAGCTGTTTTTT; cdr3_aa: CASSPDLVSNTGELFF
v_call: TRBV2; j_call: TRBJ2-3; clone_size: NA; d_call: TRBD1; cdr3_nt: TGTGCCAGCAGTCCCACTGGACAGGGAATGGGTACGCAGTATTTT; cdr3_aa: CASSPTGQGMGTQYF
v_call: TRBV9; j_call: TRBJ2-2; clone_size: many; d_call: TRBD1; cdr3_nt: TGTGCCAGCAGCGTAGGACGGACAGGGACTAACACCGGGGAGCTGTTTTTT; cdr3_aa: CASSVGRTGTNTGELFF
v_call: TRBV2; j_call: TRBJ2-3; clone_size: many; d_call: TRBD1; cdr3_nt: TGTGCCAGCAGCGATACAGGGGTCACACCACCCTCAGATACGCAGTATTTT; cdr3_aa: CASSDTGVTPPSDTQYF
v_call: TRBV5-3; j_call: TRBJ1-1; clone_size: few; d_call: NA; cdr3_nt: TGTGCCAGCAGCCGTACAGGGTACACTGAAGCTTTCTTT; cdr3_aa: CASSRTGYTEAFF
v_call: TRBV7-8; j_call: TRBJ2-7; clone_size: once; d_call: TRBD1; cdr3_nt: TGTGCCAGCAGCTTATCTACCCGGACAGGGGGCGAAGCCGAGCAGTACTTC; cdr3_aa: CASSLSTRTGGEAEQYF
v_call: TRBV28; j_call: TRBJ2-3; clone_size: NA; d_call: TRBD2; cdr3_nt: TGTGCCAGCGGTGAGCAGCGGGGGGGCTCAGATACGCAGTATTTT; cdr3_aa: CASGEQRGGSDTQYF
v_call: TRBV20-1; j_call: TRBJ1-1; clone_size: many; d_call: NA; cdr3_nt: TGCAGTGCCAAGACATGGAACACTGAAGCTTTCTTT; cdr3_aa: CSAKTWNTEAFF
v_call: TRBV12-3/TRBV12-4; j_call: TRBJ2-3; clone_size: few; d_call: TRBD1; cdr3_nt: TGTGCCAGCAGTCCTCAGATACAGGGGGATACGCAGTATTTT; cdr3_aa: CASSPQIQGDTQYF
v_call: TRBV7-8; j_call: TRBJ2-3; clone_size: many; d_call: TRBD2; cdr3_nt: TGTGCCAGCAGCCTACTAGCGGGAAGTACAGATACGCAGTATTTT; cdr3_aa: CASSLLAGSTDTQYF
v_call: TRBV7-2; j_call: TRBJ2-1; clone_size: many; d_call: NA; cdr3_nt: TGTGCCAGCAGCTTATTAGTCGCCGGGGTATACTACAATGAGCAGTTCTTC; cdr3_aa: CASSLLVAGVYYNEQFF
v_call: TRBV9; j_call: TRBJ2-2; clone_size: NA; d_call: NA; cdr3_nt: TGTGCCAGCAGCGATCGGACTGGGGTACTTAACACCGGGGAGCTGTTTTTT; cdr3_aa: CASSDRTGVLNTGELFF
v_call: TRBV7-6; j_call: TRBJ2-3; clone_size: NA; d_call: TRBD1; cdr3_nt: TGTGCCCGCCGCCGGACAGGGGGCTATGCAGATACGCAGTATTTT; cdr3_aa: CARRRTGGYADTQYF
v_call: TRBV9; j_call: TRBJ2-4; clone_size: few; d_call: NA; cdr3_nt: TGTGCCAGCAGCGTAGGTTTCAGGGGCACCAAAAACATTCAGTACTTC; cdr3_aa: CASSVGFRGTKNIQYF
v_call: TRBV7-2; j_call: TRBJ2-5; clone_size: many; d_call: TRBD2; cdr3_nt: TGTGCCAGCAGCCCCGGGACTAGCGTATTCGAGACCCAGTACTTC; cdr3_aa: CASSPGTSVFETQYF
v_call: TRBV5-4; j_call: TRBJ2-5; clone_size: few; d_call: TRBD2; cdr3_nt: TGTGCCAGCAGCCCTAGCGGGGGGGCACAAGAGACCCAGTACTTC; cdr3_aa: CASSPSGGAQETQYF